Shown below are 10 T cell receptor beta chains from a single sample sequenced in a study of T cell responses to AZD1222 COVID-19 vaccine. TCRdb's table, derived via immunoSEQ multiplex PCR, lists solely in-frame clones and lacks some. In the table there are 200,000 to 250,000 clones, roughly 91% of which are singletons. The source material was peripheral blood, sampled on day 0 of MenACWY control vaccination. The receptor set was obtained from an adult in good health.

V gene TRBV30 combines with J gene TRBJ1-5; 8 positions match TRBD1. V trimming: 1 base; J trimming: 4 bases; junction bases outside the gene matches: 3. Germline V gives CDR1 GTSNPN, CDR2 SVGIG (reference sequence). The CDR3 runs 14 residues. The CDR3 region has the DNA TGTGCCTGGAGTGGGACAGGGAAAAATCAGCCCCAGCATTTT. Translated: CAWSGTGKNQPQHF.

The chain employs TRBV5-1 and TRBJ2-1, with 7 bases identical to TRBD1. With V trimmed by 3 bases and J by 0 bases, 9 bases remained unmatched. Germline V CDR1 and CDR2: SGHRS, YFSETQ. This CDR3 is 17 amino acids long. The CDR3 protein is CASSSPITGDSYNEQFF. CDR3 bases: TGCGCCAGCAGCTCGCCTATTACAGGGGACTCCTACAATGAGCAGTTCTTC. Supplemented by reference TRBV5-1 and TRBJ2-1, the full variable domain reads KAGVTQTPRYLIKTRGQQVTLSCSPISGHRSVSWYQQTPGQGLQFLFEYFSETQRNKGNFPGRFSGRQFSNSRSEMNVSTLELGDSALYLCASSSPITGDSYNEQFFGPGTRLTVL.

The V call is TRBV4-1, the J call TRBJ2-3; maybe TRBD2 (5 bases). Germline CDR1 is MGHRA and CDR2 is YSYEKL. V was trimmed by 4 bases and J by 1 base, leaving 12 bases between them. The CDR3 has 15 residues. DNA of the CDR3: TGCGCCAGCAGCCTACTACGGGGAGGCACAGATACGCAGTATTTT. It specifies CASSLLRGGTDTQYF.

The rearrangement uses TRBV5-1 and TRBJ2-2; 9 nucleotides match TRBD1. The CDR3 loop spans 16 amino acids. The trim removed 5 bases at V and 2 bases at J, leaving 7 bases unmatched. The germline V gene encodes CDR1 SGHRS and CDR2 YFSETQ. CDR3 loop: CASRVQGAINTGELFF. The CDR3 region has the DNA TGCGCCAGCAGAGTACAGGGGGCTATCAACACCGGGGAGCTGTTTTTT.

V and J are TRBV7-2 and TRBJ1-5; 10 bases fit TRBD1. Unmatched junction bases numbered 4, after V lost 5 bases and J lost 6 bases. This CDR3 has 14 amino acids. CDR1 and CDR2 from the germline V gene are SGHTA and FQGNSA. The CDR3, as DNA: TGTGCCAGCAGCGCGACAGGGGGCGGTCAGCCCCAGCATTTT. It encodes CASSATGGGQPQHF.

The genes are TRBV7-8 and TRBJ1-1; D is uncertain. Germline CDR1 is SGHVS and CDR2 is FQNEAQ. The CDR3 sequence is 13 residues long. The germline V and J ends were trimmed by 6 bases and 1 base, with 9 bases remaining between them. The CDR3 bases are TGTGCCAGCAGAAATGTTAGGAACACTGAAGCTTTCTTT. This sequence encodes CASRNVRNTEAFF. The variable domain in full, with the rest retrieved from reference TRBV7-8 and TRBJ1-1, is GAGVSQSPRYKVAKRGQDVALRCDPISGHVSLFWYQQALGQGPEFLTYFQNEAQLDKSGLPSDRFFAERPEGSVSTLKIQRTQQEDSAVYLCASRNVRNTEAFFGQGTRLTVV.

V usage is TRBV4-3 and J usage is TRBJ1-1, with unresolved D. The CDR3 extends over 13 amino acids. Trimming left V 0 bases short and J 1 base short, with 3 bases between. Germline V gene data show CDR1 as LGHNA and CDR2 as YSLEER. The CDR3: CASSQDWNTEAFF. Written as DNA, the CDR3 is TGCGCCAGCAGCCAAGACTGGAACACTGAAGCTTTCTTT.

V is TRBV4-2 and J is TRBJ1-2; possibly TRBD1 for D (5 bases). Germline loops: CDR1 LGHNA, CDR2 YNFKEQ. This CDR3 region has 12 residues. Trimming shortened V by 3 bases and J by 8 bases, and 10 bases separated the two germline ends. CDR3 sequence reads: CASSQARGGYTF. CDR3 nucleotides: TGTGCCAGCAGCCAGGCTAGGGGAGGCTACACCTTC.

There are a few counts of this clone. This chain links TRBV28 with TRBJ1-3; D might be TRBD1 (6 bases). CDR3 length equals 15 residues. Per germline, CDR1 MDHEN and CDR2 SYDVKM. Between the trimmed V and J ends, which lost 2 bases and 4 bases, there was a span of 12 bases. CDR3 in DNA: TGTGCCAGCAGTTTACAGGGGAATAAGGGAAACACCATATATTTT. Its translation is CASSLQGNKGNTIYF.

The chain uses TRBV27 and TRBJ1-1, with TRBD1 identical over 7 bases. Germline V lookup: CDR1 MNHEY, CDR2 SMNVEV (reference sequence). The V segment lost 5 bases and the J segment 2 bases; nucleotides outside the gene matches: 5. CDR3 size: 14 residues. This chain's CDR3 is CASSLQGDNTEAFF. DNA of the CDR3: TGTGCCAGCAGTCTGCAGGGGGATAACACTGAAGCTTTCTTT.